This T cell receptor (beta chain) was recorded in a study of cytomegalovirus exposure and HLA in healthy donors. Overall study: Of all 400 or so donors who were genotyped, about 84% belonged to the Caucasian-associated ancestry cluster.

Study results and caveats: The study flagged about 150 TCR beta chains as cytomegalovirus-associated. There were some V segments, including TRBV6-2 and TRBV6-3, excluded as indistinguishable. In an earlier analysis, most TCR beta V segments were productive about 87% or about 30% of the time.

In the PCR, 60 Vbeta and 13 Jbeta primers were used. Only in-frame clones appear in the TCRdb table, and some are missing; sequencing was by immunoSEQ multiplex PCR. This sample's table reports tens of thousands of clones. The CDR3 is 15 amino acids. Looked up from germline, CDR1 is LNHDA and CDR2 is SQIVND (reference sequence). Trimming stripped 5 bases from V and 0 bases from J, with 12 bases between. To note about this clone: The antigen remains unidentified.

J is TRBJ2-3 and V is TRBV19, with D possibly being TRBD2 (6 bases). Sequenced sample: PBMCs. This sequence originates from a female donor in good health and CMV-seropositive. The CDR3: CASSLLAASTDTQYF. CDR3 in DNA: TGTGCCAGTAGTCTACTAGCAGCTAGCACAGATACGCAGTATTTT. Full variable domain (remainder filled in from reference TRBV19 and TRBJ2-3): DGGITQSPKYLFRKEGQNVTLSCEQNLNHDAMYWYRQDPGQGLRLIYYSQIVNDFQKGDIAEGYSVSREKKESFPLTVTSAQKNPTAFYLCASSLLAASTDTQYFGPGTRLTVL.